This T cell receptor beta chain was captured in a study of spatial heterogeneity in lung cancer. For the study at large: There were consistently more beta-chain sequences detected than alpha-chain sequences. The study, taken as a whole, reports: Tumor mutation counts were tracked by expanded intratumoral alpha and beta TCR counts.

Time point given: sample taken at primary tumor resection. Some 72 TRACERx patients with early, untreated non-small cell lung cancer donated samples. Without sorting, whole RNA was sequenced from tumor, nontumor lung or frozen PBMC. For this clonotype: Its antigen is unknown.

A distinct unique molecular identifier was carried by each TCR cDNA molecule. One entry per CDR3 protein results from TCRdb running MiXCR on the 5' RACE reads. The sample holds 1,500 to 2,000 distinct CDR3 sequences; about 5.5% are singletons and the top ten take roughly 20%. The V end lost 4 bases, the J end lost 5 bases, and 6 bases lay between the germline ends. CDR3 size: 12 residues. Germline V gene lookup returns CDR1 SGHTA and CDR2 FQGNSA. The clonotype was recovered from a male donor with early-stage non-small cell lung cancer. The material was lung tumor tissue, obtained at surgery. This chain uses TRBV7-2 with TRBJ1-3; unclear D gene. The CDR3 DNA is TGTGCCAGCAGCTCGGAGAGAAACACCATATATTTT. It yields the protein CASSSERNTIYF. Looking up the rest from reference TRBV7-2 and TRBJ1-3 gives the full variable domain: GAGVSQSPSNKVTEKGKDVELRCDPISGHTALYWYRQSLGQGLEFLIYFQGNSAPDKSGLPSDRFSAERTGGSVSTLTIQRTQQEDSAVYLCASSSERNTIYFGEGSWLTVV.